This T cell receptor beta chain was sequenced during a study of regulatory T cells in long-lasting Graves disease. Study observations and caveats: TCR diversity was lower in persistent Graves' patients than in newly diagnosed ones. Persistent disease samples used TRBV28, TRBJ1-2 and TRBJ2-5 preferentially. Authors noted too few samples as a limitation.

Turning to this clonotype: Its antigen remains unknown.

Described time point: persistent/refractory GD, antithyroid drugs over 5 years with positive TRAb. RNA isolated from PBMCs was used to make the TCR library. For TCR beta, libraries came from iRepertoire HTBI primers and Arm-PCR of CDR3 regions. One entry per CDR3 protein, called by TCRdb with MiXCR from the multiplex PCR reads. The top ten hold 20% to 25% of the sample, which has approximately 400,000 distinct CDR3 sequences, less than 25% seen once. The CDR3 runs 14 residues. Germline CDR1 and CDR2: MDHEN and SYDVKM. V was shortened by 6 bases and J by 7 bases, with 19 bases between the two germline ends.

This TCR was recovered from a female donor with Graves disease. This rearrangement joins TRBV28 to TRBJ2-7; D is perhaps TRBD1 or TRBD2 (5 bases each). The sequencing used peripheral blood mononuclear cells (PBMCs), collected when the disease was refractory, from a patient treated with antithyroid drugs. CDR3 bases: TGTGCCAGCAGAATCTCCCCGCCCGGGACGGAGCAGTACTTC. Its translation is CASRISPPGTEQYF.